A single sample gave rise to the 10 T cell receptor beta chains below, sequenced in a study of CD8 T cells in ankylosing spondylitis. Study-wide results and limits: Typical of ankylosing spondylitis blood, it appeared, was a TCR beta motif of fewer than 10 highly homologous variants.

TCRdb re-called the 5' RACE reads through MiXCR, storing one row per CDR3 protein. This table has 750,000 to 850,000 distinct CDR3 sequences, 10% to 15% appearing once. Their antigens remain unidentified. Sequenced material: blood, either unsorted or a sorted T cell fraction (not recorded which). These TCRs come from a male donor with ankylosing spondylitis.

The CDR3 spells CASSQEIGNPYNSPLHF. The CDR3 DNA is TGCGCCAGCAGCCAAGAAATCGGGAACCCCTATAATTCACCCCTCCACTTT. The V gene is TRBV4-3, the J gene TRBJ1-6; D is undetermined. Per germline, CDR1 LGHNA and CDR2 YSLEER. V dropped 0 bases and J dropped 2 bases, with 11 bases sitting between them. The CDR3 contains 17 residues.

This clonotype appeared a few times. The chain links TRBV4-1 to TRBJ2-6; D may be TRBD2 (5 bases). The germline V and J ends were trimmed by 8 bases and 4 bases, with 15 bases remaining between them. The germline gives CDR1 MGHRA, CDR2 YSYEKL. The CDR3 totals 15 residues. CDR3 sequence: CASLGVRKGANVLTF. The CDR3 coding sequence is TGCGCCAGCCTCGGGGTGCGGAAAGGGGCCAACGTCCTGACTTTC.

This clonotype came up a few times. The chain uses TRBV7-2 and TRBJ2-5; D perhaps matches TRBD1 (5 bases). This CDR3 spans 15 amino acids. The germline V gene has CDR1 SGHTA and CDR2 FQGNSA. The V and J ends lost 1 base and 7 bases respectively, with 16 bases between them. CDR3 nucleotides: TGTGCCAGCAGCTTAGGTTTCACGCAGGGTGGGACCCAGTACTTC. Translated, it gives CASSLGFTQGGTQYF.

This chain uses TRBV20-1 with TRBJ2-7; D ambiguous. V lost 6 bases, J lost 5 bases, and 14 bases lay in between. Germline V gene sequence: CDR1 DFQATT, CDR2 SNEGSKA (reference sequence). This CDR3 region has 12 residues. The CDR3 reads CSAPGQVDEQYF. The CDR3 nucleotides read TGCAGTGCCCCGGGCCAAGTCGACGAGCAGTACTTC.

As for this clonotype: The junction does not match germline at one end; this may be a read error. This chain connects TRBV2 to TRBJ2-1; 12 bases are shared with TRBD2. Germline V gene data show CDR1 as SNHLY and CDR2 as FYNNEI. The CDR3 extends over 19 amino acids. This CDR3 is CTSSLRLLAGGPLYNEQFF. Here the CDR3 DNA reads TGTACCAGCAGTTTGAGGTTACTAGCGGGAGGACCCCTCTACAATGAGCAGTTCTTC.

V is TRBV12-3 or TRBV12-4 and J is TRBJ2-3; D is perhaps TRBD2 (5 bases). This CDR3 has 16 amino acids. V lost 7 bases and J 2 bases, leaving 19 bases between the germline ends. In nucleotides, the CDR3 is TGTGCCAGCACCCTGGGAGTAGCTAGCAACACAGATACGCAGTATTTT. Protein: CASTLGVASNTDTQYF.

This clonotype appeared many times. This sequence joins TRBV4-3 and TRBJ2-7, with 9 bases identical to TRBD2. V was pared by 0 bases and J by 6 bases, with 6 bases of the junction left unmatched. This CDR3 comprises 15 residues. Germline-derived CDR1 and CDR2 are LGHNA and YSLEER. The DNA of the CDR3 is TGCGCCAGCAGCCAAGATGGAGCGGGAGGAACCGAGCAGTACTTC. Translation: CASSQDGAGGTEQYF.

This clonotype turned up a few times. This chain connects TRBV29-1 to TRBJ1-3; D is uncertain. This CDR3 has 13 amino acids. Per the germline V gene, CDR1 is SQVTM and CDR2 is ANQGSEA. V lost 6 bases and J lost 0, with 9 bases in between. The chain's CDR3 is CSVAVVSGNTIYF. The CDR3 nucleotides are TGCAGCGTCGCAGTTGTCTCTGGAAACACCATATATTTT. The full variable domain, rest sourced from reference TRBV29-1 and TRBJ1-3, is SAVISQKPSRDICQRGTSLTIQCQVDSQVTMMFWYRQQPGQSLTLIATANQGSEATYESGFVIDKFPISRPNLTFSTLTVSNMSPEDSSIYLCSVAVVSGNTIYFGEGSWLTVV.

This chain uses TRBV18 with TRBJ2-5, with D tentatively TRBD1 (5 bases). Looked up from germline, CDR1 is KGHSH and CDR2 is LQKENI. The length of the CDR3 is 14 residues. V lost 7 bases and J 2 bases, leaving 14 bases between the germline ends. The CDR3 here is CASCYTRTQETQYF. CDR3 nucleotide sequence: TGTGCCAGCTGTTATACCCGGACACAAGAGACCCAGTACTTC.

The sample holds many counts of this clonotype. The V and J genes are TRBV10-3 and TRBJ2-1; 13 bases fit TRBD2. Germline CDR1 ENHRY, CDR2 SYGVKD. Germline trimming cut 10 bases from V and 10 bases from J; bases unmatched to any gene: 10. The CDR3 has 14 residues. The CDR3 loop is CASGLAGDHKEQFF. CDR3 bases: TGTGCCAGCGGACTAGCGGGAGATCATAAGGAGCAGTTCTTC.